This T cell receptor beta chain was sequenced during a study of blood T cell repertoires in COVID-19. Overall study context: The United States, Italy and Spain provided the acute and convalescent COVID-19 samples. In each case, the material was cDNA or gDNA derived from T cells, B-cell-depleted T cells, or PBMCs.

Enrollees, about 18 to 89 years old, lived in 25 or so US areas. Cohorts were assigned according to the clinical history that participants reported. The data were produced by immunoSEQ multiplex PCR, yet TCRdb's version contains in-frame clones alone and is incomplete. Among 220,000 or so clones, around 90% were seen once, and the ten largest hold less than 15%. The material sequenced was PBMCs or T cells enriched from blood (not recorded which). The sequence came from a man aged 25-45 years who had been exposed to COVID-19.

The CDR3 coding sequence is TGTGCCAGCAGTTTAAGACAGCCCGTTACGAATTCACCCCTCCACTTT. Amino acid sequence: CASSLRQPVTNSPLHF. The chain carries TRBV6-5 and TRBJ1-6; tentative D call: TRBD1 (5 bases). Germline V gene lookup returns CDR1 MNHEY and CDR2 SVGAGI. The CDR3 is made up of 16 amino acids. Trimming took 4 bases from V and 7 from J, leaving 17 bases between them.